These 21 T cell receptor beta chains share one sample of origin, sequenced in a study of tumor-infiltrating lymphocytes in primary liver carcinoma. TCR beta cDNA was made from 400 to 600 ng total RNA with a constant-region primer. Construction of TCR beta libraries relied on three successive nested multiplex PCR rounds employing slightly modified ARM-PCR. A C-beta reverse primer and TRBV1-TRBV30 forward primers served in each of the first two PCR rounds, at 10 cycles apiece. MiXCR, applied by TCRdb to the multiplex PCR reads, yields one record per CDR3 protein. The table lists around 79,000 distinct CDR3 sequences, 69% of them singletons. Without any cell sorting, roughly 17-31 mg of bulk tissue yielded co-extracted RNA and DNA. Sequenced material: tumor-adjacent normal liver tissue. These receptors all come from a man in his forties with primary liver carcinoma and hepatitis B virus infection.

A remark on this clonotype: Compared with germline, one end of the junction differs, possibly owing to a read error. This rearrangement joins TRBV30 to TRBJ2-6; D perhaps matches TRBD2 (6 bases). CDR1 and CDR2 from the germline V gene are GTSNPN and SVGIG (reference sequence). The CDR3 covers 13 residues. Written as DNA, the CDR3 is TGTGTCTGGAGGGGCTCTAGGGCCAACGTCCTGACTTTC. Translated: CVWRGSRANVLTF. Full variable domain (remainder filled in from reference TRBV30 and TRBJ2-6): SQTIHQWPATLVQPVGSPLSLECTVEGTSNPNLYWYRQAAGRGLQLLFYSVGIGQISSEVPQNLSASRPQDRQFILSSKKLLLSDSGFYLCVWRGSRANVLTFGAGSRLTVL.

As concerns this clonotype: As the CDR3 is not closed by the conserved phenylalanine or tryptophan, this likely results from a read error. The chain is built from TRBV7-8 and TRBJ2-1; 10 bases align to TRBD2. This CDR3 comprises 16 residues. The germline V gene has CDR1 SGHVS and CDR2 FQNEAQ. Trimming took 2 bases from V and 4 from J; bases not matched to a gene: 5. DNA for the CDR3: TGTGCCAGCAGCTTATTTGTGACTAGCGGGTACAATGAGCAGTTCCTC. It is translated as CASSLFVTSGYNEQFL.

This clonotype was found many times. The J gene is TRBJ1-5, the V gene TRBV7-9, with D unclear. The germline V and J ends were trimmed by 1 base and 4 bases, with 2 bases remaining between them. This CDR3 has 12 amino acids. Germline CDR1 SEHNR, CDR2 FQNEAQ (reference sequence). CDR3 in amino acids: CASSLGNQPQHF. CDR3 in DNA: TGTGCCAGCAGCTTAGGGAATCAGCCCCAGCATTTT.

With regard to this clonotype: The CDR3 carries no conserved terminal phenylalanine or tryptophan, so it likely arises from a read error. CDR3 in DNA: TGCGCCAGCAGCCAAGAACTAGTGGGAGGACACGAGCAGTACTAC. Protein product: CASSQELVGGHEQYY. This chain links TRBV4-1 with TRBJ2-7; D is perhaps TRBD2 (6 bases). The V and J ends lost 0 bases and 5 bases respectively, with 14 bases between them. Germline CDR1 MGHRA, CDR2 YSYEKL. The CDR3 spans 15 residues.

The chain is built from TRBV11-2 and TRBJ2-2, with 7 bases aligning to TRBD1. The CDR3 sequence is 13 residues long. J gave up 4 bases and V 9 bases, and 5 bases lay outside the gene matches. CDR1 and CDR2 from the germline V gene are SGHAT and FQNNGV. CDR3 in DNA: TGTGCCAGTGACAGGGAAGGCACCGGGGAGCTGTTTTTT. This translates into CASDREGTGELFF. Looking up the rest from reference TRBV11-2 and TRBJ2-2 gives the full variable domain: EAGVAQSPRYKIIEKRQSVAFWCNPISGHATLYWYQQILGQGPKLLIQFQNNGVVDDSQLPKDRFSAERLKGVDSTLKIQPAKLEDSAVYLCASDREGTGELFFGEGSRLTVL.

This clonotype was detected only a few times. A much larger clone lies one base from this, so it may be a read error. The chain combines TRBV4-1 with TRBJ2-6, with D tentatively TRBD1 or TRBD2 (5 bases each). In germline, CDR1 is MGHRA, CDR2 YSYEKL. The length of the CDR3 is 14 residues. This CDR3 reads CASSREPGASVLTF. As DNA, the CDR3 is TGCGCCAGCAGCCGAGAACCCGGGGCCAGCGTCCTGACTTTC.

On this clonotype: The junction does not match germline at one end; this may be a read error. The V and J genes are TRBV29-1 and TRBJ2-1, with a tentative D call TRBD2 (6 bases). CDR1 is SQVTM and CDR2 is ANQGSEA in the germline V gene. This CDR3 has 12 amino acids. The CDR3 DNA follows: TGCTGCGTTCGTCGGGGAGGCTATGAGCAGTTCTTC. Amino acids: CCVRRGGYEQFF.

Remarks on this clonotype: Being one base from a much bigger clone, this may be a read error. This chain uses TRBV7-9 with TRBJ2-7; possibly TRBD2 for D (5 bases). The germline gives CDR1 SEHNR, CDR2 FQNEAQ (reference sequence). The CDR3 is 15 amino acids. DNA for the CDR3: TGTACCAGCAGCCCGAGGTATGGGAGCTCCTACGAGCAGTACTTC. This encodes CTSSPRYGSSYEQYF.

CDR3 DNA sequence: TGTGCTAGTGGTCGGGACAGGGTTAACAATGAGCAGTTCTTC. Translated: CASGRDRVNNEQFF. V and J are TRBV12-5 and TRBJ2-1, with TRBD1 matching 9 bases. With V trimmed by 5 bases and J by 5 bases, 4 bases remained unmatched. The CDR3 is made up of 14 amino acids. CDR1 is LGHNT, CDR2 FRNRAP, per germline. The whole variable domain, filled in from reference TRBV12-5 and TRBJ2-1, reads DARVTQTPRHKVTEMGQEVTMRCQPILGHNTVFWYRQTMMQGLELLAYFRNRAPLDDSGMPKDRFSAEMPDATLATLKIQPSEPRDSAVYFCASGRDRVNNEQFFGPGTRLTVL.

This chain links TRBV6-1 with TRBJ2-5, with D perhaps being TRBD1 or TRBD2 (5 bases each). The germline gives CDR1 MNHNS, CDR2 SASEGT. V lost 7 bases to trimming and J lost 1 base, with 10 bases between them. This CDR3 is 13 amino acids long. The DNA for the CDR3 is TGTGCCAGCACCAGGGAGATCCAAGAGACCCAGTACTTC. Encoded protein: CASTREIQETQYF.

V and J are TRBV6-2 or TRBV6-3 and TRBJ1-1; D possibly corresponds to TRBD1 (6 bases). The germline gives CDR1 MNHEY, CDR2 SVGEGT. Trimming shortened V by 6 bases and J by 7 bases, and 12 bases separated the two germline ends. The CDR3 has 12 amino acids. CDR3 nucleotides: TGTGCCAGCAGGGGAGGGGGGGGTGAAGCTTTCTTT. It is translated as CASRGGGGEAFF.

As concerns this clonotype: This is likely a read error, given that the CDR3 carries no conserved phenylalanine or tryptophan at its end. J is TRBJ1-2 and V is TRBV9; D call uncertain. CDR1 and CDR2 (germline): SGDLS, YYNGEE. The CDR3 runs 14 residues. Trimming took 4 bases from V and 8 from J, leaving 18 bases between them. CDR3 in amino acids: CASSSQDALYGYTI. The CDR3 DNA sequence: TGTGCCAGCAGCTCGCAGGACGCCCTATACGGCTACACCATC.

On this clonotype: The conserved final phenylalanine or tryptophan is absent from the CDR3, which likely points to a read error. The limits of the CDR3 on the DNA are not certain, so only TCRdb's listed CDR3 is given. V usage is TRBV6-5 and J usage is TRBJ1-1; the listed D gene, TRBD1, was not tested against the DNA. Germline loops: CDR1 MNHEY, CDR2 SVGAGI. Both ends counted, the CDR3 spans 16 residues. CDR3 sequence: CASSPKRQAPRPEAFI.

Notes on this clonotype: As the CDR3 is not closed by the conserved phenylalanine or tryptophan, this likely results from a read error. The chain recombines TRBV28 with TRBJ1-5, with 7 bases that match TRBD1. The CDR3 contains 15 residues. Germline V gene sequence: CDR1 MDHEN, CDR2 SYDVKM. The trim removed 6 bases at V and 6 bases at J, leaving 11 bases unmatched. The CDR3 here is CASSNPRQGGQPQHL. CDR3 coding DNA: TGTGCCAGCAGCAATCCCAGACAGGGCGGTCAGCCCCAGCATCTT.

The chain has TRBV28 and TRBJ2-7; TRBD2 agrees at 9 bases. Germline trimming cut 8 bases from V and 3 bases from J; bases unmatched to any gene: 8. The germline gives CDR1 MDHEN, CDR2 SYDVKM. The CDR3 runs 14 residues. The CDR3 here is CASGPLAGDYEQYF. The DNA for the CDR3 is TGTGCCAGCGGCCCATTAGCGGGAGACTACGAGCAGTACTTC.

Worth noting for this clonotype: Germline is not matched at one junction end, which may reflect a read error. The chain links TRBV6-2 or TRBV6-3 to TRBJ1-2; no reliable D call. The V gene's germline CDR1 is MNHEY and CDR2 SVGEGT. The CDR3 consists of 12 residues. The CDR3 nucleotides are TGTGTCTCCCTGAGGGTCGGCTATGCCTACACCTTC. It encodes CVSLRVGYAYTF.

This clonotype was seen more than once but under ten times. Since a much larger clone is just one base distant, this may be a read error. This chain joins TRBV10-3 and TRBJ2-7; D is undetermined. The germline CDR1 and CDR2 sequences are ENHRY and SYGVKD. V shed 4 bases and J shed 1 base, with 11 bases lying between them. The CDR3 totals 14 residues. CDR3 coding DNA: TGTGCCATCAGTGGGTCCCCGGAGTCCTACGAGCAGTACTTC. It yields the protein CAISGSPESYEQYF.

Points on this clonotype: Germline and junction disagree at one end, which may indicate a read error. V is TRBV24-1 and J is TRBJ1-5; tentative D call: TRBD1 (5 bases). Germline CDR1 reads KGHDR; CDR2 reads SFDVKD. The CDR3 spans 14 residues. The CDR3 spells CAASDRGNYQPQHF. The CDR3 region has the DNA TGTGCCGCCAGTGACCGGGGGAACTATCAGCCCCAGCATTTT.

As regards this clonotype: Germline is not matched at one junction end, which may reflect a read error. The gene calls are TRBV10-3 and TRBJ2-2; maybe TRBD2 (6 bases). Germline CDR1 reads ENHRY; CDR2 reads SYGVKD. The CDR3 is made up of 16 amino acids. The CDR3 loop reads CTIMGTEGGNTGGLFF. The DNA for the CDR3 is TGTACCATCATGGGGACTGAAGGTGGGAACACCGGGGGGCTGTTTTTT.

In regard to this clonotype: One end of the junction fails to match germline, which may point to a read error. V usage is TRBV12-3 or TRBV12-4 and J usage is TRBJ1-2; 10 bases are a match to TRBD1. This CDR3 has 12 amino acids. CDR3: CAIGQGVDDYIF. The CDR3 DNA follows: TGTGCCATCGGACAGGGGGTCGATGACTACATCTTC.

In regard to this clonotype: The junction shows a germline mismatch at one end, possibly a read error. The chain carries TRBV6-5 and TRBJ2-7; 7 bases match TRBD1. The CDR3 is made up of 16 amino acids. Germline assignment: CDR1 MNHEY and CDR2 SVGAGI. CDR3: CGSWPGQAASFYEQYF. The CDR3 DNA follows: TGTGGCAGCTGGCCCGGACAGGCAGCATCCTTCTACGAGCAGTACTTC.